The 5 T cell receptor beta chains listed next were all sequenced from one sample in a study of shared clonotypes between healthy human individuals (dated by TCRdb to the early 2020s). Libraries were prepared through the immunoSEQ multiplex PCR assay. TCRdb mirrors the immuneACCESS table, restricted to in-frame sequences. Some clones are absent from its copies; in checked studies, under half trace to an unresolved V gene, and the reason for the others is unknown. This sample comprises hundreds of thousands of clones, roughly 78% of them detected only once. In total, the top ten clones hold 1.8% of the sample. Material for sequencing was memory CD4+ T cells sorted from blood. The cell subset or site label on this specimen signifies: CD45RA-negative fraction. These receptor sequences come from a woman aged 25 to 39 in good health.

This clone occurred once. A single base separates this from a much larger clone, so it may be a read error. This chain uses TRBV11-1 with TRBJ1-2, with D possibly matching TRBD1 (5 bases). Per germline, CDR1 SGHAT and CDR2 FQDESV (reference sequence). CDR3 length equals 12 residues. V lost 5 bases, J lost 4 bases, and 8 bases lay in between. The CDR3 region has the DNA TGTGCCAGCAGCCGGGACGCCTATGGCTACACCTTC. As protein: CASSRDAYGYTF.

The V gene is TRBV11-2, the J gene TRBJ2-5; no clear D. From germline, CDR1 is SGHAT and CDR2 FQNNGV. V was pared by 2 bases and J by 5 bases, with 9 bases between. The CDR3 is 13 amino acids. The CDR3 DNA follows: TGTGCCAGCAGCTTACCCCTCCGGGAGACCCAGTACTTC. The encoded protein is CASSLPLRETQYF.

For this clone: This same CDR3 is encoded by further DNA sequences in the sample. This chain uses TRBV6-6 with TRBJ2-5; 11 positions match TRBD2. V dropped 5 bases and J dropped 1; count of bases not matched to a gene: 3. The CDR3 consists of 15 residues. Germline V gene lookup returns CDR1 MNHNY and CDR2 SVGAGI (reference sequence). The DNA for the CDR3 is TGTGCCAGCAGTCCCGGGACTAGCGGCCAAGAGACCCAGTACTTC. Translation gives CASSPGTSGQETQYF.

The chain employs TRBV7-2 and TRBJ2-5, with D tentatively TRBD2 (5 bases). CDR1 and CDR2 from the germline V gene are SGHTA and FQGNSA. CDR3 length: 16 residues. V was pared by 7 bases and J by 2 bases, with 20 bases between. The CDR3 region is CASTPFLRALQETQYF. The DNA of the CDR3 is TGTGCCAGCACCCCCTTCTTGAGGGCCCTTCAAGAGACCCAGTACTTC.

The chain combines TRBV7-2 with TRBJ2-3; no clear D gene. This CDR3 has 14 amino acids. Germline CDR1 and CDR2: SGHTA and FQGNSA. Trimming stripped 5 bases from V and 0 bases from J, with 9 bases between. CDR3 region: CASSLIPSTDTQYF. The CDR3 DNA follows: TGTGCCAGCAGCCTTATCCCAAGCACAGATACGCAGTATTTT.